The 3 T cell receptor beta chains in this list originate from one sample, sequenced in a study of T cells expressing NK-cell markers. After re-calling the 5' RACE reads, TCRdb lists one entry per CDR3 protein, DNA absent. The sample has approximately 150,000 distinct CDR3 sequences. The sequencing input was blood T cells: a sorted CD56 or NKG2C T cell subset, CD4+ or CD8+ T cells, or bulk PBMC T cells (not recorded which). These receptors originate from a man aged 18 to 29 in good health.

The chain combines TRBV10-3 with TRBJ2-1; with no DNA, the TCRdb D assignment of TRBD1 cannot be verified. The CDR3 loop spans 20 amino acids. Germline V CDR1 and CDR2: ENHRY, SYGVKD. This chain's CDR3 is CAISQMWTHSGSELSNEQFF.

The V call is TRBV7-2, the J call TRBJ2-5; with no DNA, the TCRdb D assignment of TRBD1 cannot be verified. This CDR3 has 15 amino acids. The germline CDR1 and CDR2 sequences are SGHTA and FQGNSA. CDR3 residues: CASSLVDRVVETQYF.

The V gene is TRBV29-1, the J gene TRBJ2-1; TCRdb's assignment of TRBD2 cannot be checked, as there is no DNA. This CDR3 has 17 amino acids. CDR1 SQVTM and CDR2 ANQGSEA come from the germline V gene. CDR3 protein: CSVDGLAGGSSYNEQFF.